This TCR beta chain was recovered during a study of metastatic and nonmetastatic thyroid tumors. Study-wide results and caveats: For both blood and tumor, malignant thyroid tumors reportedly showed significantly higher TCR beta diversity than benign nodules did.

The authors' processing: The study built a papillary thyroid cancer distant-metastasis classifier from CDR3 differences across clinicopathological groups. With MiXCR, TCRdb reprocessed the PCR reads. TCRdb, not the authors, supplied the V and J calls. The sample lists about 39,000 clones, roughly 19% occurring once. Thyroid surgery was performed in patients who had received no treatment beforehand. Germline V lookup: CDR1 MNHEY, CDR2 SVGEGT. V gave up 6 bases and J gave up 2 bases, with 15 bases separating them. This CDR3 is 15 amino acids long. Ten or more counts support this clone. Its antigen is not identified.

The source material was blood. The receptor's source is a female donor with papillary thyroid cancer or a benign thyroid nodule (not recorded which). Some clones in this sample may be carry-over from other donors' samples. V and J are TRBV6-2 or TRBV6-3 and TRBJ2-3; unclear D gene. CDR3 residues: CASSSLGINTDTQYF. DNA for the CDR3: TGTGCCAGCAGCTCACTGGGGATTAACACAGATACGCAGTATTTT.